This record looks at one TCR beta chain sequence and its context. The sample belongs to a study of T cell responses to AZD1222 COVID-19 vaccine. Second-dose intervals of approximately 4 or approximately 12 weeks were pooled. The V and J ends lost 4 bases and 5 bases respectively, with 14 bases between them. The length of the CDR3 is 14 residues. Germline CDR1 is LNHDA and CDR2 is SQIVND (reference sequence). The protocol was immunoSEQ multiplex PCR, while the TCRdb copy is restricted to in-frame clones and leaves out a portion. The profile shows about 75,000 clones, more than 75% of them singletons. The TCR originated in an adult who received the AZD1222 COVID-19 vaccine. The rearrangement joins TRBV19 to TRBJ2-5; D is perhaps TRBD1 or TRBD2 (5 bases each). The specimen was peripheral blood, collected 28 days after the second AZD1222 dose. The CDR3 region is CASSTSGTGETQYF. CDR3 DNA sequence: TGTGCCAGTAGTACGTCCGGGACGGGGGAGACCCAGTACTTC.